This TCR beta chain was identified during a study of early T cells in non-severe SARS-CoV-2 infection. TCRdb used MiXCR to reprocess the 5' RACE reads, holding one entry per CDR3 protein. This sample has 60,000 to 90,000 distinct CDR3 sequences, with less than 20% found just once. Germline loops: CDR1 SQVTM, CDR2 ANQGSEA. V shed 2 bases and J shed 7 bases, with 8 bases lying between them. This CDR3 is built from 11 residues. This clonotype appeared a few times. The sample comprised whole blood. The TCR sequence derives from an adult who was a healthcare worker with PCR-confirmed SARS-CoV-2 infection or an uninfected control (not recorded which). The J gene is TRBJ1-1, the V gene TRBV29-1, with D possibly TRBD1 on 5 matching bases. The DNA of the CDR3 is TGCAGCGTTGAAAGGGGTCTTGAAGCTTTCTTT. It specifies CSVERGLEAFF.